A selection of T cell receptor beta chains follows, all from one sample in a study of shared clonotypes between healthy human individuals. Sequencing used immunoSEQ multiplex PCR; TCRdb keeps in-frame clones, though not all of them. This sample carries under 600,000 clones, around 78% of them seen once, and the ten largest clones take around 12%. Sequencing was performed on PBMCs. Receptors originate from a woman aged 40 to 55 in good health. Some clones in this sample may be carry-over from other donors' samples. CDR3s include the opening cysteine and the closing phenylalanine or tryptophan. The D gene is left open where the match is weak. Not all rows give a size; the values are once, few, many and, for expanded clones, a class.

>TRBV7-2|TRBJ2-2|.|.
TGTGCCAGCAGAAAAGGGGCGAACACCGGGGAGCTGTTTTTT
CASRKGANTGELFF
>TRBV7-3|TRBJ2-1|.|.
TGTGCCAGCAGCTCCCTAGAGGGAGGTGAGCAGTTCTTC
CASSSLEGGEQFF
>TRBV5-4|TRBJ2-3|.|.
TGTGCCAGCAGCTTGGAAAGTCTGGGGACAGATACGCAGTATTTT
CASSLESLGTDTQYF
>TRBV10-3|TRBJ2-7|.|.
TGTGCCATCAGAGAGGCCTACGAGCAGTACTTC
CAIREAYEQYF
>TRBV28|TRBJ2-2|.|.
TGTGCCAGCATGGGCGAAAGGGAGCTGTTTTTT
CASMGERELFF
>TRBV28|TRBJ2-1|TRBD2|.
TGTGCCAGCAGTTTACCGGGGGGATTTAACAATGAGCAGTTCTTC
CASSLPGGFNNEQFF
>TRBV6-1|TRBJ2-7|.|.
TGTGCCAGCAGTGAGGAATGGGGAGGCACATCCTACGAGCAGTACTTC
CASSEEWGGTSYEQYF
>TRBV6-4|TRBJ2-1|TRBD2|.
TGTGCCAGCAGCCTACTAGCGGGAGGTAGTGAGCAGTTCTTC
CASSLLAGGSEQFF
>TRBV10-2|TRBJ2-1|TRBD2|.
TGCGCCAGCAGTTCTAGCGGGAGGGGGGGCTACAATGAGCAGTTCTTC
CASSSSGRGGYNEQFF
>TRBV10-3|TRBJ1-5|.|.
TGTGCCATCAGTGAGTCCCAGGCGGGTGATCAGGCCCAGCATTTT
CAISESQAGDQAQHF
>TRBV7-9|TRBJ2-5|.|.
TGTGCCAGCAGCTCGACAACCCTCTATGGCGAGACCCAGTACTTC
CASSSTTLYGETQYF
>TRBV7-9|TRBJ2-2|.|.
TGTGCCAGCAGCTTACTGGAGACCGGGGAGCTGTTTTTT
CASSLLETGELFF
>TRBV18|TRBJ1-3|.|.
TGTGCCAGCTCACCTGGGATCTCTGGAAACACCATATATTTT
CASSPGISGNTIYF
>TRBV27|TRBJ2-7|.|few
TGTGCCAGCAGTTCGACAGGACCCACCTACGAGCAGTACTTC
CASSSTGPTYEQYF
>TRBV10-3|TRBJ2-5|TRBD2|once
TGTGCCATCAGTCTTGGAGCGGGGGACTACCAAGAGACCCAGTACTTC
CAISLGAGDYQETQYF
>TRBV15|TRBJ2-7|.|.
TGTGCCACCAGCAGAGATCGTCCGAGGGCCTACGAGCAGTACTTC
CATSRDRPRAYEQYF
>TRBV15|TRBJ2-3|TRBD2|.
TGTGCCACCAAAGGGGGACTAGCAACAGATACGCAGTATTTT
CATKGGLATDTQYF
>TRBV19|TRBJ2-7|.|.
TGTGCCAGTAGTCCCGGGGGCCTCTCCTACGAGCAGTACTTC
CASSPGGLSYEQYF
>TRBV27|TRBJ2-7|TRBD2|.
TGTGCCAGCAGTCCTCAGGGACTAGCGGTCTACGAGCAGTACTTC
CASSPQGLAVYEQYF
>TRBV28|TRBJ2-1|.|.
TGTGCCAGCAGTCTCCGGGCCTCCTACAATGAGCAGTTCTTC
CASSLRASYNEQFF
>TRBV4-2|TRBJ1-2|.|.
TGTGCCAGCAGCCAAGGAGAAGGGGCCTATGGCTACACCTTC
CASSQGEGAYGYTF
>TRBV7-2|TRBJ2-7|.|.
TGTGCCAGCAGCTTAGTGGCTGGGACCACCTACGAGCAGTACTTC
CASSLVAGTTYEQYF
>TRBV7-2|TRBJ2-1|.|.
TGTGCCAGCAGCTTGGCACGGACTACCTTCAATGAGCAGTTCTTC
CASSLARTTFNEQFF
>TRBV29-1|TRBJ1-4|.|.
TGCAGCGTTGCGGTGGGGGCAGCTAATGAAAAACTGTTTTTT
CSVAVGAANEKLFF
>TRBV9|TRBJ1-2|.|once
TGTGCCAGCAGCCCTGTGACAGCAAACTATGGCTACACCTTC
CASSPVTANYGYTF
>TRBV7-2|TRBJ2-1|.|.
TGTGCCAGCAGCCACCTTGGGACCCTCAATGAGCAGTTCTTC
CASSHLGTLNEQFF
>TRBV6-4|TRBJ2-7|TRBD1|.
TGTGCCAGCAGTCCCCTCTCGACAGGGAGAAACTACGAGCAGTACTTC
CASSPLSTGRNYEQYF
>TRBV7-3|TRBJ2-1|TRBD2|once
TGTGCCAGCAGCCCCACTAGCGGGAGTGATGAGCAGTTCTTC
CASSPTSGSDEQFF
>TRBV5-1|TRBJ2-5|.|.
TGCGCCAGCAGCGCCCGGGACCAACAAGAGACCCAGTACTTC
CASSARDQQETQYF
>TRBV7-2|TRBJ2-7|TRBD2|.
TGTGCCAGCAGCCGAACTAGCGGGAGGGCACTTCTGGGCGAGCAGTACTTC
CASSRTSGRALLGEQYF
>TRBV25-1|TRBJ2-1|.|.
TGTGCCAGCAGTGAATCTACAGGGTACAATGAGCAGTTCTTC
CASSESTGYNEQFF
>TRBV30|TRBJ2-3|.|once
TGTGCCTGGAGTGGGGTAGATACGCAGTATTTT
CAWSGVDTQYF